These 31 T cell receptor beta chains originate from one sample sequenced in a study of blood T cell repertoires in COVID-19. Some clones are missing from TCRdb's copy, which holds only in-frame ones; the method was immunoSEQ multiplex PCR. Here the sample spans more than 300,000 clones, around 90% being singletons. The specimen sequenced was PBMCs or T cells enriched from blood (not recorded which). The receptor source for this set is a woman younger than 45 who had recovered from COVID-19.

The V gene is TRBV15, the J gene TRBJ2-7; 7 bases line up with TRBD1. Germline loops: CDR1 LNHNV, CDR2 YYDKDF (reference sequence). The V and J ends lost 6 bases and 2 bases, in that order; junction bases with no gene match: 7. This CDR3 has 14 residues. This chain's CDR3 is CATRARTGPYEQYF. In nucleotides, the CDR3 is TGTGCCACCAGGGCTAGGACAGGCCCCTACGAGCAGTACTTC. The variable domain in full, with the rest retrieved from reference TRBV15 and TRBJ2-7, is DAMVIQNPRYQVTQFGKPVTLSCSQTLNHNVMYWYQQKSSQAPKLLFHYYDKDFNNEADTPDNFQSRRPNTSFCFLDIRSPGLGDTAMYLCATRARTGPYEQYFGPGTRLTVT.

This chain uses TRBV5-1 with TRBJ2-7, with TRBD2 as a possible D gene (6 bases). V shed 4 bases and J shed 3 bases, with 17 bases lying between them. Looked up from germline, CDR1 is SGHRS and CDR2 is YFSETQ. The length of the CDR3 is 15 residues. CDR3 protein: CASSPGDGGSYEQYF. The CDR3, as DNA: TGCGCCAGCAGCCCGGGGGACGGGGGAAGCTACGAGCAGTACTTC.

V gene TRBV6-6 combines with J gene TRBJ1-4; 11 bases are a match to TRBD1. The CDR3 sequence is 16 residues long. J was trimmed by 8 bases and V by 5 bases; bases with no gene match: 10. The germline V gene encodes CDR1 MNHNY and CDR2 SVGAGI (reference sequence). This CDR3 reads CASSLGQGAVSEKLFF. The CDR3, as DNA: TGTGCCAGCAGTCTCGGACAGGGGGCGGTAAGCGAAAAACTGTTTTTT.

The gene calls are TRBV29-1 and TRBJ1-2; possibly TRBD1 for D (5 bases). The CDR3 loop spans 12 amino acids. Deletions cut 4 bases from V and 7 bases from J, with 13 bases between. The germline V gene encodes CDR1 SQVTM and CDR2 ANQGSEA. The CDR3 nucleotides are TGCAGCGTTGCGGGGGGAGTAGGTGGCTACACCTTC. Its protein product is CSVAGGVGGYTF.

The V call is TRBV13, the J call TRBJ2-5; possibly TRBD2 for D (6 bases). The CDR3 has 11 residues. In germline, CDR1 is PRHDT, CDR2 FYEKMQ (reference sequence). Between the trimmed V and J ends, which lost 5 bases and 9 bases, there was a span of 10 bases. The CDR3 DNA reads TGTGCCAGCAGCAAAGGAGGGGCCCAGTACTTC. This translates into CASSKGGAQYF.

This clone has just one count. V is TRBV19 and J is TRBJ1-5; 7 bases are a match to TRBD1. Trimming took 7 bases from V and 2 from J; bases not matched to a gene: 8. Germline V gene data show CDR1 as LNHDA and CDR2 as SQIVND (reference sequence). This CDR3 has 15 amino acids. CDR3 sequence (DNA): TGTGCCAGTACCGTGACAGGGTCTCGCAATCAGCCCCAGCATTTT. Translated: CASTVTGSRNQPQHF.

This clone was seen once. The CDR3 protein is CASSPHSGTGYGYTF. The CDR3 DNA sequence: TGTGCCAGCAGTCCTCACTCCGGGACAGGCTATGGCTACACCTTC. This chain joins TRBV6-5 and TRBJ1-2; 8 nucleotides match TRBD1. This CDR3 has 15 residues. Trimming took 5 bases from V and 4 from J; bases not matched to a gene: 9. Germline V lookup: CDR1 MNHEY, CDR2 SVGAGI.

This clone was counted a single time. The chain links TRBV5-1 to TRBJ2-1, with 8 bases fitting TRBD1. In germline, CDR1 is SGHRS, CDR2 YFSETQ. With 3 bases clipped from V and 7 bases from J, the junction kept 6 bases outside the gene matches. This CDR3 is built from 14 residues. Here the CDR3 reads CASSSGQGLNEQFF. The CDR3 DNA follows: TGCGCCAGCAGCTCCGGACAGGGTCTGAATGAGCAGTTCTTC.

The J gene is TRBJ2-1, the V gene TRBV4-3; 10 bases agree with TRBD2. Germline CDR1 LGHNA, CDR2 YSLEER. This CDR3 region has 17 residues. V lost 1 base and J lost 4; bases outside the gene matches: 7. The CDR3 is CASSQGVGAGGYNEQFF. Written as DNA, the CDR3 is TGCGCCAGCAGCCAAGGGGTCGGAGCGGGAGGGTACAATGAGCAGTTCTTC.

The chain joins TRBV12-5 to TRBJ2-1, with D unclear. V was shortened by 3 bases and J by 7 bases, with 16 bases between the two germline ends. The CDR3 runs 15 residues. Germline V lookup: CDR1 LGHNT, CDR2 FRNRAP. CDR3 loop: CASGFVGAHGNEQFF. CDR3 DNA sequence: TGTGCTAGTGGTTTTGTAGGCGCCCACGGGAATGAGCAGTTCTTC.

This chain uses TRBV6-2 or TRBV6-3 with TRBJ1-1, with TRBD1 as a possible D gene (5 bases). V lost 4 bases, J lost 8 bases, and 14 bases lay in between. This CDR3 contains 13 residues. Germline V gene data show CDR1 as MNHEY and CDR2 as SVGEGT. CDR3 residues: CASSLGGTVEAFF. The CDR3 DNA sequence: TGTGCCAGCAGTTTGGGAGGGACGGTCGAAGCTTTCTTT.

This sequence joins TRBV24-1 and TRBJ2-2; D possibly corresponds to TRBD1 (6 bases). CDR3 length: 14 amino acids. The V gene's germline CDR1 is KGHDR and CDR2 SFDVKD. V was cut by 9 bases and J by 4 bases, with 14 bases left in between. Here the CDR3 DNA reads TGTGCCACCTCCTCGGCAGGGGCCACCGGGGAGCTGTTTTTT. Protein sequence: CATSSAGATGELFF.

The rearrangement uses TRBV20-1 and TRBJ2-3, with a possible D match to TRBD2 (6 bases). CDR1 and CDR2 from the germline V gene are DFQATT and SNEGSKA (reference sequence). V shed 3 bases and J shed 6 bases, with 10 bases lying between them. The CDR3 has 12 amino acids. CDR3 in amino acids: CSASTSPDTQYF. Written as DNA, the CDR3 is TGCAGTGCTAGTACTAGCCCCGATACGCAGTATTTT.

The chain uses TRBV11-2 and TRBJ1-3; no clear D. V dropped 1 base and J dropped 1 base, with 8 bases sitting between them. The germline CDR1 and CDR2 sequences are SGHAT and FQNNGV. The CDR3 has 15 residues. The CDR3, as DNA: TGTGCCAGCAGCTTAGCCCCGCAGTCTGGAAACACCATATATTTT. Translation gives CASSLAPQSGNTIYF.

The chain has TRBV23-1 and TRBJ1-2; D unclear. TRBV23-1 is an open reading frame, and its role is uncertain. This CDR3 has 14 amino acids. The V end lost 4 bases, the J end lost 6 bases, and 15 bases lay between the germline ends. The CDR3 nucleotides read TGCGCCAGCAGTCCAGGCAGCCGCCCGAATGGCTACACCTTC. Its translation: CASSPGSRPNGYTF.

The chain has TRBV18 and TRBJ1-2, with D maybe TRBD1 (5 bases). Germline V lookup: CDR1 KGHSH, CDR2 LQKENI. V was cut by 2 bases and J by 8 bases, with 18 bases left in between. There are 15 residues in the CDR3. Here the CDR3 DNA reads TGTGCCAGCTCACCAGCTCTTTTAGGGGTCCCCGGCTACACCTTC. It codes for CASSPALLGVPGYTF.

The genes are TRBV28 and TRBJ1-5; D gene uncertain. CDR3 size: 16 residues. Germline lookup yields CDR1 MDHEN and CDR2 SYDVKM. The V gene lost 7 bases and the J gene lost 2 bases, with 18 bases spanning the gap. This chain's CDR3 is CASNFWERRGNQPQHF. CDR3 bases: TGTGCCAGCAATTTTTGGGAGCGTCGGGGCAATCAGCCCCAGCATTTT.

The chain is built from TRBV28 and TRBJ2-3; the D is unclear. Germline V lookup: CDR1 MDHEN, CDR2 SYDVKM. The CDR3 loop spans 15 amino acids. V lost 2 bases to trimming and J lost 1 base, with 10 bases between them. The CDR3 bases are TGTGCCAGCAGTTTAAGAGGTGGTGGCACAGATACGCAGTATTTT. Its protein product is CASSLRGGGTDTQYF.

The CDR3 bases are TGTGCCAGCACCCCGCTAGCGGGAAACATTCAGTACTTC. Translation gives CASTPLAGNIQYF. The chain couples TRBV7-9 to TRBJ2-4; 8 nucleotides match TRBD2. The CDR3 is 13 residues long. CDR1 and CDR2 from the germline V gene are SEHNR and FQNEAQ (reference sequence). J lost 6 bases, V lost 7 bases, and 5 bases had no gene match.

There are a few counts of this clone. The chain joins TRBV28 to TRBJ2-2; 7 bases fit TRBD2. The CDR3 has 15 amino acids. The germline gives CDR1 MDHEN, CDR2 SYDVKM. J lost 2 bases, V lost 6 bases, and 6 bases had no gene match. Here the CDR3 reads CASRLSGTNTGELFF. CDR3 DNA sequence: TGTGCCAGCAGATTAAGCGGGACTAACACCGGGGAGCTGTTTTTT.

The chain combines TRBV6-2 or TRBV6-3 with TRBJ2-7; D is perhaps TRBD2 (6 bases). The CDR3 consists of 14 residues. Trimming cost V 1 base and J 6 bases, with 13 bases left between them. In germline, CDR1 is MNHEY, CDR2 SVGEGT. The CDR3 reads CASSYLVQTSEQYF. The DNA of the CDR3 is TGTGCCAGCAGTTACTTGGTTCAGACTAGCGAGCAGTACTTC.

This rearrangement joins TRBV27 to TRBJ1-5; a possible D gene is TRBD1 (5 bases). The CDR3 loop spans 14 amino acids. Trimming left V 8 bases short and J 4 bases short, with 15 bases between. Germline CDR1 reads MNHEY; CDR2 reads SMNVEV (reference sequence). The CDR3 here is CASRSFRTNQPQHF. The CDR3 nucleotides are TGTGCCAGCCGTTCGTTCCGGACAAATCAGCCCCAGCATTTT.

The chain employs TRBV28 and TRBJ1-1; a weak D match, TRBD1 (6 bases). The CDR3 is 13 amino acids. V lost 3 bases, J lost 7 bases, and 12 bases lay in between. The germline V gene has CDR1 MDHEN and CDR2 SYDVKM. CDR3 nucleotides: TGTGCCAGCAGTTTTGGACAGCAAGTTGAAGCTTTCTTT. Protein sequence: CASSFGQQVEAFF.

The genes are TRBV7-3 and TRBJ2-2, with D possibly being TRBD2 (6 bases). Germline values: CDR1 SGHTA, CDR2 FQGTGA. CDR3 length equals 14 residues. Between the trimmed V and J ends, which lost 4 bases and 6 bases, there was a span of 12 bases. The CDR3 nucleotides are TGTGCCAGCAGCTCCTCGCCGGGAGCCGGGGAGCTGTTTTTT. Protein product: CASSSSPGAGELFF.

V usage is TRBV20-1 and J usage is TRBJ1-2; D is unclear. With 6 bases removed from V and 0 bases from J, the gap between germline ends came to 14 bases. The CDR3 is made up of 14 amino acids. CDR1 and CDR2 from the germline V gene are DFQATT and SNEGSKA (reference sequence). The CDR3, as DNA: TGCAGTGCCAGTCCCCAGGTTTCTAACTATGGCTACACCTTC. It specifies CSASPQVSNYGYTF.

The chain uses TRBV5-1 and TRBJ2-5; D possibly corresponds to TRBD2 (6 bases). Trimming took off 1 base at V and 2 bases at J, with 9 bases between the two ends. The CDR3 extends over 14 amino acids. CDR1 SGHRS and CDR2 YFSETQ come from the germline V gene. The CDR3 here is CASSLIGSQETQYF. The CDR3 coding sequence is TGCGCCAGCAGCTTGATCGGGAGTCAAGAGACCCAGTACTTC.

The chain links TRBV7-6 to TRBJ2-1; the D is unclear. Trimming took off 3 bases at V and 1 base at J, with 10 bases between the two ends. Germline V gene sequence: CDR1 SGHVS, CDR2 FNYEAQ. The length of the CDR3 is 15 residues. The CDR3 region is CASSLRLGSYNEQFF. The CDR3 nucleotides read TGTGCCAGCAGCTTGCGACTGGGTTCCTACAATGAGCAGTTCTTC.

The gene calls are TRBV11-2 and TRBJ1-2; a possible D gene is TRBD1 (6 bases). Germline V lookup: CDR1 SGHAT, CDR2 FQNNGV. The CDR3 length is 16 residues. The ends were cut back, 5 bases at V and 3 bases at J, with 19 bases in the middle. The CDR3 loop is CASSGAGTSLYYGYTF. CDR3 in DNA: TGTGCCAGCAGCGGAGCCGGGACATCCCTTTACTATGGCTACACCTTC. The variable domain in full, with the rest retrieved from reference TRBV11-2 and TRBJ1-2, is EAGVAQSPRYKIIEKRQSVAFWCNPISGHATLYWYQQILGQGPKLLIQFQNNGVVDDSQLPKDRFSAERLKGVDSTLKIQPAKLEDSAVYLCASSGAGTSLYYGYTFGSGTRLTVV.

The CDR3 protein is CASSPDGVQPQHF. CDR3 DNA sequence: TGTGCCAGCTCACCAGACGGAGTTCAGCCCCAGCATTTT. This chain connects TRBV18 to TRBJ1-5, with D uncertain. Germline CDR1 and CDR2: KGHSH and LQKENI. Between the trimmed V and J ends, which lost 2 bases and 6 bases, there was a span of 8 bases. This CDR3 region has 13 residues.

The rearrangement links TRBV9 to TRBJ2-3; D not resolved. Trimming cost V 4 bases and J 0 bases, with 12 bases left between them. There are 15 residues in the CDR3. Germline loops: CDR1 SGDLS, CDR2 YYNGEE. This chain's CDR3 is CASSPSRVSTDTQYF. CDR3 nucleotides: TGTGCCAGCAGCCCTTCCCGGGTCAGCACAGATACGCAGTATTTT.

The rearrangement uses TRBV19 and TRBJ1-5, with a weak D call TRBD1 (5 bases). CDR1 and CDR2 from the germline V gene are LNHDA and SQIVND (reference sequence). CDR3 length: 15 amino acids. The germline V and J ends were trimmed by 5 bases and 5 bases, with 16 bases remaining between them. The CDR3 sequence is CASSELGLAYQPQHF. The CDR3 bases are TGTGCCAGTAGTGAATTGGGGCTCGCTTATCAGCCCCAGCATTTT.